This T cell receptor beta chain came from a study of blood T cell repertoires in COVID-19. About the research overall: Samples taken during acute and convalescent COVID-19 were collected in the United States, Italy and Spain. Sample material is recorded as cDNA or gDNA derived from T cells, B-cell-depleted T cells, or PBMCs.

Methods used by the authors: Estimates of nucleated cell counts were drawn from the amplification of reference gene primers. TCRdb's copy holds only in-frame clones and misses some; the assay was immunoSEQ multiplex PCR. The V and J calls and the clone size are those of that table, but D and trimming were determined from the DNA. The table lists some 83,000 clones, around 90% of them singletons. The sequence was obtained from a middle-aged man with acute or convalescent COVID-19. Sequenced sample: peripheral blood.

CDR3 residues: CASSSSGGVPTRDEKLFF. The DNA for the CDR3 is TGTGCCAGCTCAAGCTCAGGGGGCGTCCCCACTAGGGATGAAAAACTGTTTTTT. The chain has TRBV18 and TRBJ1-4, with 8 bases identical to TRBD1. CDR3 length: 18 residues. CDR1 and CDR2 from the germline V gene are KGHSH and LQKENI. The ends lost 5 bases at V and 6 bases at J; junction bases unmatched: 17.